This T cell receptor beta chain was found in a study of technical replicates of blood from a few donors. The data were produced by immunoSEQ multiplex PCR, yet TCRdb's version contains in-frame clones alone and is incomplete. Here the sample spans tens of thousands of clones, around nine tenths being singletons. The sequence came from a human donor in good health. Some clones in this sample may be carry-over from other donors' samples. Input material: PBMCs.

CDR3 in DNA: TGTGCCAGCTCACCGTTGGGACAGGGAGACCTACTCAACTATGGCTACACCTTC. This translates into CASSPLGQGDLLNYGYTF. This chain joins TRBV18 and TRBJ1-2; 9 positions match TRBD1. The CDR3 loop spans 18 amino acids. V shed 3 bases and J 2 bases; nucleotides not matched to a gene: 13. Germline V gene sequence: CDR1 KGHSH, CDR2 LQKENI.